Sequencing of this TCR beta chain was carried out in a study of CD8 T cells in ankylosing spondylitis. Deletions cut 1 base from V and 4 bases from J, with 7 bases between. The CDR3 sequence is 13 residues long. Germline V gene sequence: CDR1 DFQATT, CDR2 SNEGSKA (reference sequence). There are many counts of this clonotype. What it binds is not known. The study, taken as a whole, reports: In the blood and synovial fluid of reactive arthritis, some motif variants had been previously reported. Characteristic, it appeared, of ankylosing spondylitis blood was a TCR beta motif of 7 or 8 highly homologous variants. CD8+ by phenotype, disease-linked clones were relatively rare in peripheral blood.

Each CDR3 protein gets one entry after TCRdb re-called the 5' RACE reads with MiXCR. The sample includes roughly 440,000 distinct CDR3 sequences, roughly 18% of them seen just once. The chain recombines TRBV20-1 with TRBJ1-4; D ambiguous. Sequenced sample: blood, either unsorted or a sorted T cell fraction (not recorded which). The receptor comes from a male donor with ankylosing spondylitis. The CDR3 sequence: CSARGRGNEKLFF. The CDR3 bases are TGCAGTGCTAGAGGACGGGGTAATGAAAAACTGTTTTTT.